These T cell receptor beta chains were read from a single sample in a study of blood T cell repertoires in COVID-19. Profiled with immunoSEQ multiplex PCR; TCRdb holds only in-frame clones, not every one. The sample yields 200,000 to 250,000 clones, roughly 90% seen once. Sequencing was carried out using peripheral blood. These receptors were taken from a woman in her fifties or sixties with acute or convalescent COVID-19. Each CDR3 is given with its conserved first and last residue. Each record gives: D gene, V gene, J gene, clone size, CDR3 DNA, CDR3 protein. D genes are given only for firm matches. The size field is filled for only some rows; it gives once, few, many or a size class.

>-|TRBV7-9|TRBJ2-1|-
TGTGCCAGCAGCTTAGGAGTGTCCTTTGAGCAGTTCTTC
CASSLGVSFEQFF
>-|TRBV6-4|TRBJ2-3|-
TGTGCCAGCAGTCCAGTTCCCTCTAGCACAGATACGCAGTATTTT
CASSPVPSSTDTQYF
>TRBD1|TRBV7-2|TRBJ1-3|-
TGTGCCAGCAGCGCGGACAGGGGGTATGGAAACACCATATATTTT
CASSADRGYGNTIYF
>-|TRBV5-1|TRBJ1-3|-
TGCGCCAGCAGCTTGGTGGCAGGGCGTTACTCTGGAAACACCATATATTTT
CASSLVAGRYSGNTIYF
>TRBD1|TRBV25-1|TRBJ1-6|-
TGTGCCAGCAAAGGTACAGGGGGCCGTCATTCACCCCTCCACTTT
CASKGTGGRHSPLHF
>-|TRBV30|TRBJ1-5|-
TGTGCCTGGAGTGTACTCGAGGGCGGCGGTGCTCAGCCCCAGCATTTT
CAWSVLEGGGAQPQHF
>-|TRBV7-9|TRBJ1-6|-
TGTGCCAGCAGTCCCCTCGGCGGGTCACCCCTCCACTTT
CASSPLGGSPLHF
>TRBD2|TRBV9|TRBJ2-3|-
TGTGCCAGCAGCCCCGGAAGCGGGAGCGTCACAGATACGCAGTATTTT
CASSPGSGSVTDTQYF
>-|TRBV23-1|TRBJ2-6|-
TGCGCCAGCACAGTCATGTCAGGGGCTGGGGCCAACGTCCTGACTTTC
CASTVMSGAGANVLTF
>TRBD1|TRBV6-5|TRBJ2-7|-
TGTGCCAGCAAGACCGGGACAGGGCCCTACGAGCAGTACTTC
CASKTGTGPYEQYF
>TRBD1|TRBV9|TRBJ2-2|-
TGTGCCAGCAGCCCAACTCCCCCCGGGACAGCCTCCACCGGGGAGCTGTTTTTT
CASSPTPPGTASTGELFF
>TRBD1|TRBV6-1|TRBJ2-1|-
TGTGCCAGCAGTGAGCGGCAGGGGGATGAGCAGTTCTTC
CASSERQGDEQFF
>-|TRBV28|TRBJ2-1|-
TGTGCCAGCAGTCACGACCGGGGGCAGTTCTTC
CASSHDRGQFF
>TRBD1|TRBV7-6|TRBJ2-5|-
TGTGCCAGCAGCCTCAGGGGGCCACAAGAGACCCAGTACTTC
CASSLRGPQETQYF
>-|TRBV19|TRBJ1-3|-
TGTGCCAGTCCAATTGGGGCCAGGACACGAAGAAACACCATATATTTT
CASPIGARTRRNTIYF
>TRBD1|TRBV18|TRBJ2-4|-
TGTGCCAGCTCACCAGCGGCAGGGGGAAGGGTAAACATTCAGTACTTC
CASSPAAGGRVNIQYF
>-|TRBV30|TRBJ1-3|-
TGTGCCTGGATCCCAGAGGTCGGGAGCACCATATATTTT
CAWIPEVGSTIYF
>TRBD1|TRBV3-1/TRBV3-2|TRBJ1-1|-
TGTGCCAGCAGCCAATGGGACAGGGAGAACACTGAAGCTTTCTTT
CASSQWDRENTEAFF
>TRBD2|TRBV9|TRBJ2-5|once
TGTGCCAGCAGCGTAGGGATAGCGGGTAGCCCAAAAGAGACCCAGTACTTC
CASSVGIAGSPKETQYF
>-|TRBV6-5|TRBJ2-2|-
TGTGCCACCTCAGAAACAGGGCTGGCCGGGGAGCTGTTTTTT
CATSETGLAGELFF
>-|TRBV6-6|TRBJ1-4|-
TGTGCCAGCAGTCTTCGGGGGAGGGGATTTGGTGAAAAACTGTTTTTT
CASSLRGRGFGEKLFF
>-|TRBV9|TRBJ2-5|-
TGTGCCAGCAGCGTAGCGCCCCGGGAGACCCAGTACTTC
CASSVAPRETQYF
>TRBD2|TRBV7-2|TRBJ2-7|few
TGTGCCAGCAGCTTATCTGTTCTAGCGGGAGCATACGAGCAGTACTTC
CASSLSVLAGAYEQYF
>-|TRBV19|TRBJ1-5|-
TGTGCCAGTAGCCTAGGGCCGGGGTGGAGTAATCAGCCCCAGCATTTT
CASSLGPGWSNQPQHF
>TRBD1|TRBV15|TRBJ2-7|-
TGTGCCACCAGCAGAGATCCTGGGACAGTCAGCTCCTACGAGCAGTACTTC
CATSRDPGTVSSYEQYF
>-|TRBV6-4|TRBJ2-7|-
TGTGCCAGTTGGCCCCACGAGCAGTACTTC
CASWPHEQYF
>-|TRBV14|TRBJ1-3|-
TGTGCCAGCAGCCAACCCCGCGAGTTCACTCGGGGGAACACCATATATTTT
CASSQPREFTRGNTIYF
>-|TRBV19|TRBJ1-6|-
TGTGCCAGCCGACCACTGGGGCAAGCATATAATTCACCCCTCCACTTT
CASRPLGQAYNSPLHF
>-|TRBV21-1|TRBJ2-5|-
TGTGCCAGCAGCAATGGGGCCCCGTCGGGGACCCAGTACTTC
CASSNGAPSGTQYF
>-|TRBV30|TRBJ1-5|-
TGTGCCTGGAGTGTAGAGGGTAATCAGCCCCAGCATTTT
CAWSVEGNQPQHF
>-|TRBV7-3|TRBJ2-1|-
TGTGCCAGCAGCCCTAGGGGGGGATTCCTTTACAATGAGCAGTTCTTC
CASSPRGGFLYNEQFF
>-|TRBV10-2|TRBJ1-1|once
TGCGCCAGCAGTGAGTCGTGGAGGGGCAACACTGAAGCTTTCTTT
CASSESWRGNTEAFF
>TRBD2|TRBV3-1/TRBV3-2|TRBJ2-3|-
TGTGCCAGCAGCCACCGACGTACTAGCGGGAGGACCGATACGCAGTATTTT
CASSHRRTSGRTDTQYF
>-|TRBV11-2|TRBJ2-1|-
TGTGCCAGCAGCTTGACGGGATTTGGCAATGAGCAGTTCTTC
CASSLTGFGNEQFF
>TRBD1|TRBV9|TRBJ1-1|-
TGTGCCAGCAGCCCCCGGACAGGGGGCGAATCGAACACTGAAGCTTTCTTT
CASSPRTGGESNTEAFF
>TRBD1|TRBV28|TRBJ1-6|-
TGTGCCAGCAGTTTCTCAGGGGGCAATTATTCACCCCTCCACTTT
CASSFSGGNYSPLHF
>TRBD1|TRBV28|TRBJ1-6|-
TGTGCCAGCAGTTTCAGGGGGCGGAATTCACCCCTCCACTTT
CASSFRGRNSPLHF
>TRBD1|TRBV28|TRBJ2-1|-
TGTGCCAGCAGACGTCGACAGGGGCTTACCTACAATGAGCAGTTCTTC
CASRRRQGLTYNEQFF
>TRBD2|TRBV5-4|TRBJ2-1|-
TGTGCCAGCAGCCCTATAGCGGGCTCCTACAATGAGCAGTTCTTC
CASSPIAGSYNEQFF
>-|TRBV6-5|TRBJ1-5|-
TGTGCCAGCAGTTACAGGTCAGGGAATCAGCCCCAGCATTTT
CASSYRSGNQPQHF
>-|TRBV5-8|TRBJ1-5|-
TGTGCCAGCAGCTTCCGTAGCAATCAGCCCCAGCATTTT
CASSFRSNQPQHF
>TRBD1|TRBV10-3|TRBJ2-7|-
TGTGCCATCAGGCCCGGGACAGGGTCCGGCTACGAGCAGTACTTC
CAIRPGTGSGYEQYF
>TRBD1|TRBV30|TRBJ1-3|-
TGTGCCTGGGAGCCGGGACAGGGCCTCTCTGGAAACACCATATATTTT
CAWEPGQGLSGNTIYF
>TRBD1|TRBV7-9|TRBJ1-5|-
TGTGCCAGCAGTTCTATTTCCGGGACAGGGGGCCAGCCCCAGCATTTT
CASSSISGTGGQPQHF
>-|TRBV7-8|TRBJ1-5|-
TGTGCCAGCAGGCAAGGGCGCGGGGGCAGAAATCAGCCCCAGCATTTT
CASRQGRGGRNQPQHF
>-|TRBV5-5|TRBJ2-1|-
TGTGCCAGCAGCATACAAAGCTCCTACAATGAGCAGTTCTTC
CASSIQSSYNEQFF
>-|TRBV6-5|TRBJ2-7|-
TGTGCCAGCAGTTACGCTGCGGGGTTGGCCTACGAGCAGTACTTC
CASSYAAGLAYEQYF
>-|TRBV28|TRBJ1-1|-
TGTGCCAGCAGTTTGGGAGGGGTAAACACTGAAGCTTTCTTT
CASSLGGVNTEAFF
>TRBD1|TRBV6-5|TRBJ2-2|once
TGTGCCAGCAAAGGACAGGGGGCAACGGGGGAGCTGTTTTTT
CASKGQGATGELFF
>TRBD1|TRBV5-8|TRBJ1-5|-
TGTGCCAGCAGCTTTCGGGACAGGAATCAGCCCCAGCATTTT
CASSFRDRNQPQHF
>-|TRBV9|TRBJ2-7|once
TGTGCCAGCAGCGTAATCCCAACTCCGGGGGCCTACGAGCAGTACTTC
CASSVIPTPGAYEQYF
>-|TRBV4-1|TRBJ1-5|-
TGCGCCAGCAGCCAAGCGCAGGTCGTACCACATCAGCCCCAGCATTTT
CASSQAQVVPHQPQHF
>TRBD1|TRBV5-1|TRBJ1-2|-
TGCGCCAGCAGCTTGTGGTCCCTGACAGGGGGGGATGGCTACACCTTC
CASSLWSLTGGDGYTF
>-|TRBV7-9|TRBJ1-4|-
TGTGCCAGCAGCTTAGCCGGGAATGAAAAACTGTTTTTT
CASSLAGNEKLFF